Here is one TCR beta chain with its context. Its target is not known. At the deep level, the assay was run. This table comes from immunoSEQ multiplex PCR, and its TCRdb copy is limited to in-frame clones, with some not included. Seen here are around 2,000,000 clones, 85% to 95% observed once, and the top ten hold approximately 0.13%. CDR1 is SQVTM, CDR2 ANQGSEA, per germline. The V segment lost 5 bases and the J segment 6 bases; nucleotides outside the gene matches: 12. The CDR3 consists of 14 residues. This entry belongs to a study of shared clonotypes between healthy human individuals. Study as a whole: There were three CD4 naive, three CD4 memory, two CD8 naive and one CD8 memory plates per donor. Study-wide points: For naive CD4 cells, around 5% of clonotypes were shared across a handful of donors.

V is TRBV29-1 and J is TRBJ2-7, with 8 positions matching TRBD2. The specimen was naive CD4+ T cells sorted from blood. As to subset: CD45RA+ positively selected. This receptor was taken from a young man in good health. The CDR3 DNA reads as TGCAGCGTTTCAAGCGGGAGTTGGTTTGGCGAGCAGTACTTC. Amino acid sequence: CSVSSGSWFGEQYF.